This T cell receptor beta chain was captured in a study of CD8 T cells in Susac syndrome. RNA amounts of about 0.5 to 1 ug underwent reverse transcription with random hexamers. TCRdb re-called the immunoSEQ multiplex PCR reads through MiXCR, storing one row per CDR3 protein. The sample gives about 140,000 distinct CDR3 sequences, roughly 95% of which show up once; over 0.1% is in the top ten. The TEMRA cells underwent FACS enrichment, while the CD8+ and CD4+ T cells underwent negative isolation. The material sequenced was CD4+ T cells from PBMCs. The clonotype originates from a human donor with multiple sclerosis.

CDR3: CSVEDGGGYTF. CDR3 bases: TGCAGCGTTGAAGATGGCGGAGGCTACACCTTC. The rearrangement links TRBV29-1 to TRBJ1-2, with D uncertain. Germline lookup yields CDR1 SQVTM and CDR2 ANQGSEA. V was trimmed by 0 bases and J by 8 bases, leaving 7 bases between them. This CDR3 contains 11 residues.